The subject of this entry is one TCR beta chain. The target antigen is unknown. These data originate in a study of OX40 agonist ivuxolimab in advanced cancers. Across the whole study: A mean age of about 59 years, range roughly 20 to 79, was recorded, and 82.7% were male. The study's findings and limits: More expanded clones were found, on average, in CD8+ than in CD4+ T cells.

The germline V and J ends were trimmed by 3 bases and 3 bases, with 11 bases remaining between them. Germline V gives CDR1 LNHDA, CDR2 SQIVND (reference sequence). The CDR3 has 14 amino acids. Drawing of blood for sampling happened at baseline, at cycle 4 day 1, and at cycle 7 day 1. Assay: immunoSEQ multiplex PCR; the TCRdb copy retains only in-frame clones and omits some. The sample includes some 15,000 clones, nearly 80% of them seen just once. V gene TRBV19 combines with J gene TRBJ1-2; D not resolved. The receptor was derived from an adult with an advanced solid tumor such as melanoma, head and neck, liver or kidney cancer. Here the sequenced sample was CD4+ or CD8+ T cells sorted from blood, taken in a trial of the OX40 agonist ivuxolimab. The CDR3 DNA sequence: TGTGCCAGTAGTATTGGCGGGATCCACTATGGCTACACCTTC. It specifies CASSIGGIHYGYTF.